This T cell receptor (beta chain) originates from a study of CD8 T cells in ankylosing spondylitis. Study outcomes and limitations: A motif of 7 to 9 highly homologous TCR beta variants was seen as apparently characteristic of ankylosing spondylitis blood.

This clonotype was counted at least ten times. Its antigen is unidentified. At one end, the junction sequence differs from germline, possibly due to a read error. CDR1 is SGDLS, CDR2 YYNGEE, per germline. The CDR3 contains 12 residues. TCRdb reprocessed the 5' RACE reads with MiXCR, giving one entry per CDR3 protein. Among 500,000 to 650,000 distinct CDR3 sequences listed, approximately 5.3% were seen once. This chain uses TRBV9 with TRBJ2-1; D not resolved. Sequences were obtained from blood, either unsorted or a sorted T cell fraction (not recorded which). This sequence originates from a male donor with ankylosing spondylitis. The CDR3 nucleotides are TGTGCCAGCAGCGTAGAAGGGAATGGGCAGTTCTTC. Its protein product is CASSVEGNGQFF.